This T cell receptor beta chain appears in the sequencing data of a study of control samples from healthy donors and cancer patients. Method: immunoSEQ multiplex PCR; TCRdb's copy keeps in-frame clones and lacks some. The top ten clones hold approximately 6.7% of a sample with approximately 98,000 clones, approximately 84% of them seen once. Per the germline V gene, CDR1 is ENHRY and CDR2 is SYGVKD. Trimming pared 0 bases from V and 7 bases from J, leaving 7 bases between. The CDR3 runs 13 residues. Sequencing was carried out using blood. The rearrangement uses TRBV10-3 and TRBJ1-5; D unclear. This sequence was found in a young man in good health. In DNA, the CDR3 is TGTGCCATCAGTGAGTCATTGAGGCAGCCCCAGCATTTT. Amino acid sequence: CAISESLRQPQHF.